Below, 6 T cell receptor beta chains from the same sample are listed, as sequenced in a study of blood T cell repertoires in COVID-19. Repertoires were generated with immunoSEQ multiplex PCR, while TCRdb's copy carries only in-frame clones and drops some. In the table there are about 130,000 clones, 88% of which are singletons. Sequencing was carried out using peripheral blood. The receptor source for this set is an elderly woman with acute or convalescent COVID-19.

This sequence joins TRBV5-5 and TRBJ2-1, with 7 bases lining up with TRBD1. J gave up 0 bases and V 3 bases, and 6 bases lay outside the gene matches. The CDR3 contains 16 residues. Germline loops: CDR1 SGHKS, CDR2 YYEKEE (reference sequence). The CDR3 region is CASSSDRRSSYNEQFF. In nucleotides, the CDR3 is TGTGCCAGCAGCTCGGACAGGAGGAGCTCCTACAATGAGCAGTTCTTC.

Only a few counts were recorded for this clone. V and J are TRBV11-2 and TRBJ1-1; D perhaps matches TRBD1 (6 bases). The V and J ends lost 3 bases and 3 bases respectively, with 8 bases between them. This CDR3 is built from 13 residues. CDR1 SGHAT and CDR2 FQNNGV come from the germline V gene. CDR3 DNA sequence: TGTGCCAGCAGCTTTTACAGGGACACTGAAGCTTTCTTT. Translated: CASSFYRDTEAFF.

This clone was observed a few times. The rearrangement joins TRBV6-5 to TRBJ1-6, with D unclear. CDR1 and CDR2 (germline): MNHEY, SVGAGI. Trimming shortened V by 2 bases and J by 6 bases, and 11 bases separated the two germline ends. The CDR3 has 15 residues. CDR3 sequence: CASSYSTAGNSPLHF. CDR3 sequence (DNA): TGTGCCAGCAGTTACAGTACAGCTGGTAATTCACCCCTCCACTTT.

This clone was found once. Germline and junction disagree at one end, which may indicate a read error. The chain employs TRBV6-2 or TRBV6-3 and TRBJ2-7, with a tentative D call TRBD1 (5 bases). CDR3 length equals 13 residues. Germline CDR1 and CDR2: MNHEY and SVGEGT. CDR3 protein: CASSYSQGSQVSF. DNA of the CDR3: TGTGCCAGCAGTTACTCGCAGGGATCACAGGTGTCCTTC.

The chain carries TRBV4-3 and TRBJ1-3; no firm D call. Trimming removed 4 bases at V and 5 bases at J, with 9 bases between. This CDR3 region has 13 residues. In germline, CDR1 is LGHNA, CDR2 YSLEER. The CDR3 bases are TGCGCCAGCAGCCCTAATGTGAGAAACACCATATATTTT. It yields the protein CASSPNVRNTIYF.

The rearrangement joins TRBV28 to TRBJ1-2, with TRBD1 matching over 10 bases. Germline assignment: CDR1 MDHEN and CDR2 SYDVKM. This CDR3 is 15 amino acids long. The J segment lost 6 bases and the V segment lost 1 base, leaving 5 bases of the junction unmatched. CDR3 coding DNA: TGTGCCAGCAGTTTATTTTTAGGGACAGGGGATGGCTACACCTTC. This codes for CASSLFLGTGDGYTF.